The sequence of this T cell receptor beta chain was determined in a study of shared clonotypes between healthy human individuals. Study outcomes and limitations: Memory subsets generally showed lower estimated richness than naive subsets. Large depth notwithstanding, sorted-subset sequencing proved incomplete by rarefaction. Enrolling few donors narrowed the genetic and exposure-history diversity that was represented.

A note on this clone: Antigen unknown.

Per the germline V gene, CDR1 is SEHNR and CDR2 is FQNEAQ (reference sequence). The CDR3 is 18 residues long. The V and J ends lost 5 bases and 2 bases, in that order; junction bases with no gene match: 13. An approximately 220 ng quantity of DNA, 25,000 to 35,000 T cell genomes, went into the sorted-subset replicate PCRs. Assay used: immunoSEQ multiplex PCR; TCRdb lists only in-frame clones, some missing. The sample includes about a million clones, approximately 75% seen only once; the top ten take about 0.89%. This TCR derives from a man in his late teens or twenties in good health. Some clones in this sample may be carry-over from other donors' samples. Input material: memory CD4+ T cells from PBMCs. The sample's subset: CD45RA-negative fraction. V is TRBV7-9 and J is TRBJ2-5; 11 bases are a match to TRBD1. CDR3 sequence (DNA): TGTGCCAGCAGCGGGGACAGGGGGGCTAGCACGAGGCAAGAGACCCAGTACTTC. Translating gives CASSGDRGASTRQETQYF.